The 9 T cell receptor beta chains listed next were all sequenced from one sample in a study of blood T cell repertoires in COVID-19. Profiling relied on immunoSEQ multiplex PCR, and the TCRdb table lists in-frame clones only, not all of them. Of fewer than 200,000 clones in the sample, approximately 81% were seen once. The sequencing sample was made of peripheral blood. The receptors originated from a human donor with acute or convalescent COVID-19. The donor label of this sample is uncertain.

The chain has TRBV4-1 and TRBJ1-4; 9 nucleotides match TRBD1. Germline-derived CDR1 and CDR2 are MGHRA and YSYEKL. Trimming cost V 6 bases and J 8 bases; bases outside gene matches: 7. This CDR3 is built from 14 residues. This CDR3 is CASRTGGLREKLFF. CDR3 in DNA: TGCGCCAGCAGGACAGGGGGTTTACGGGAAAAACTGTTTTTT.

This chain uses TRBV3-1 (or the pseudogene TRBV3-2) with TRBJ1-2; D might be TRBD1 (5 bases). The V and J ends lost 4 bases and 4 bases respectively, with 19 bases between them. Germline V lookup: CDR1 LGHDT, CDR2 YNNKEL (reference sequence). The CDR3 extends over 16 amino acids. DNA of the CDR3: TGTGCCAGCAGCCTCTCCGGGGGAGGGGAGGGCTATGGCTACACCTTC. This sequence encodes CASSLSGGGEGYGYTF.

V and J are TRBV5-8 and TRBJ2-7; no clear D gene. CDR1 and CDR2 (germline): SGHTS, YDEGEE. Trimming left V 5 bases short and J 0 bases short, with 9 bases between. The CDR3 has 13 amino acids. The CDR3 spells CASRVWASYEQYF. The CDR3 coding sequence is TGTGCCAGCAGGGTTTGGGCCTCCTACGAGCAGTACTTC.

This clone was picked up a small number of times. The chain combines TRBV9 with TRBJ1-2; 7 bases match TRBD1. CDR3 size: 16 residues. Germline V lookup: CDR1 SGDLS, CDR2 YYNGEE. The J segment lost 5 bases and the V segment lost 4 bases, leaving 14 bases of the junction unmatched. The CDR3 here is CASSPPAGSGGYGYTF. DNA for the CDR3: TGTGCCAGCAGCCCCCCCGCGGGGTCAGGGGGGTATGGCTACACCTTC.

The chain joins TRBV21-1 to TRBJ1-3. TRBV21-1 is a listed pseudogene. The CDR3 is made up of 18 amino acids. CDR3 nucleotides: TGTGCCAGCAGCAAAAGAGTACCCCTCGTTATCGCCGGAAACACCATATATTTT. Its protein product is CASSKRVPLVIAGNTIYF.

This rearrangement joins TRBV3-1 (or the pseudogene TRBV3-2) to TRBJ1-2; 8 bases fit TRBD1. CDR1 LGHDT and CDR2 YNNKEL come from the germline V gene (reference sequence). J lost 3 bases, V lost 0 bases, and 12 bases had no gene match. The CDR3 runs to 18 residues. CDR3 amino acids: CASSQDLGVSTGDYGYTF. The CDR3 DNA follows: TGTGCCAGCAGCCAAGATCTCGGAGTTTCGACAGGGGACTATGGCTACACCTTC.

The chain recombines TRBV6-5 with TRBJ1-1, with 9 bases that match TRBD1. Germline values: CDR1 MNHEY, CDR2 SVGAGI. The CDR3 totals 16 residues. V was pared by 0 bases and J by 5 bases, with 7 bases of the junction left unmatched. The CDR3 reads CASSYSGGQGGTEAFF. CDR3 sequence (DNA): TGTGCCAGCAGTTACTCGGGGGGACAGGGAGGAACTGAAGCTTTCTTT.

The V gene is TRBV7-2, the J gene TRBJ2-1; tentative D call: TRBD1 (7 bases). This CDR3 has 14 amino acids. The germline V and J ends were trimmed by 0 bases and 8 bases, with 11 bases remaining between them. Germline V gives CDR1 SGHTA, CDR2 FQGNSA. Written as DNA, the CDR3 is TGTGCCAGCAGCTTAGCGCCAGGGGGGTATGAGCAGTTCTTC. Translation gives CASSLAPGGYEQFF.

The chain employs TRBV7-8 and TRBJ1-5, with 7 bases lining up with TRBD1. CDR1 and CDR2 (germline): SGHVS, FQNEAQ. The ends lost 5 bases at V and 7 bases at J; junction bases unmatched: 5. This CDR3 region has 13 residues. Here the CDR3 DNA reads TGTGCCAGCAGCGGAGGGGGCGGCCAGCCCCAGCATTTT. This translates into CASSGGGGQPQHF.